A single sample is the source of the 6 T cell receptor beta chains below, sequenced in a study of T cell responses to AZD1222 COVID-19 vaccine. Libraries were prepared by immunoSEQ multiplex PCR; TCRdb keeps only in-frame clonotypes and omits some of them. The sample includes roughly 180,000 clones, roughly nine tenths of them seen just once. The specimen was peripheral blood, collected 28 days after the second AZD1222 dose. The receptors derive from an adult who received the AZD1222 COVID-19 vaccine.

The chain is built from TRBV27 and TRBJ2-7; 8 nucleotides agree with TRBD2. This CDR3 spans 16 amino acids. Germline V lookup: CDR1 MNHEY, CDR2 SMNVEV (reference sequence). The V segment lost 3 bases and the J segment 6 bases; nucleotides outside the gene matches: 13. The DNA of the CDR3 is TGTGCCAGCAGTTTGGAGAGCGGGAGCCCTTGGTTCGAGCAGTACTTC. Translation: CASSLESGSPWFEQYF.

The chain is built from TRBV29-1 and TRBJ2-3; no clear D gene. Germline CDR1 SQVTM, CDR2 ANQGSEA. Trimming removed 6 bases from V and 2 bases from J, with 9 bases in between. This CDR3 contains 12 residues. CDR3 nucleotide sequence: TGCAGCGTGGGCCCTCACACAGATACGCAGTATTTT. It codes for CSVGPHTDTQYF.

The V call is TRBV7-2, the J call TRBJ1-3; TRBD1 matches at 7 bases. The CDR3 covers 15 residues. CDR1 is SGHTA, CDR2 FQGNSA, per germline. V lost 5 bases to trimming and J lost 0 bases; unmatched junction nucleotides: 4. The CDR3 protein is CASSRRDSSGNTIYF. Written as DNA, the CDR3 is TGTGCCAGCAGCAGACGGGACAGCTCTGGAAACACCATATATTTT. The full variable domain, in which reference TRBV7-2 and TRBJ1-3 provide the parts outside the CDR3, is GAGVSQSPSNKVTEKGKDVELRCDPISGHTALYWYRQSLGQGLEFLIYFQGNSAPDKSGLPSDRFSAERTGGSVSTLTIQRTQQEDSAVYLCASSRRDSSGNTIYFGEGSWLTVV.

The chain recombines TRBV18 with TRBJ1-2, with 7 bases fitting TRBD1. The ends lost 3 bases at V and 6 bases at J; junction bases unmatched: 7. The V gene's germline CDR1 is KGHSH and CDR2 LQKENI. The CDR3 extends over 14 amino acids. The CDR3 loop reads CASSPLTGKDGYTF. The CDR3 coding sequence is TGTGCCAGCTCACCCTTGACAGGGAAGGATGGCTACACCTTC.

This chain links TRBV5-5 with TRBJ2-5, with D possibly being TRBD1 (6 bases). Trimming shortened V by 3 bases and J by 5 bases, and 20 bases separated the two germline ends. The germline V gene encodes CDR1 SGHKS and CDR2 YYEKEE (reference sequence). The CDR3 length is 16 residues. CDR3 DNA: TGTGCCAGCAGCTCCTGGACAGTCTCGACACGGGAGACCCAGTACTTC. Its protein is CASSSWTVSTRETQYF.

The CDR3 bases are TGTGCCAGCAGAGCGACAGGAGGCTCAGCCCTCCACTTT. Translated, it gives CASRATGGSALHF. The chain couples TRBV6-4 to TRBJ1-6; TRBD1 is a possible D gene (6 bases). CDR1 is MRHNA, CDR2 SNTAGT, per germline. The CDR3 loop spans 13 amino acids. Trimming left V 6 bases short and J 14 bases short, with 17 bases between.